A single sample is the source of the 32 T cell receptor beta chains below, sequenced in a study of T cells expressing NK-cell markers (dated by TCRdb to 2020 to 2021). The receptor library was made with 5' RACE. Sequencing took place on an Illumina HiSeq 2000. With the reads reprocessed by TCRdb, a single entry stands for each CDR3 protein sequence and no DNA is reported. This sample's table lists 400,000 to 550,000 distinct CDR3 sequences. 7.3% of the sample is taken by the ten largest. Sequencing was carried out using blood T cells: a sorted CD56 or NKG2C T cell subset, CD4+ or CD8+ T cells, or bulk PBMC T cells (not recorded which). The receptor source for this set is a woman aged 18 to 75 in good health.

The chain combines TRBV4-3 with TRBJ2-1; TCRdb's D gene call, TRBD1, goes unchecked for lack of DNA. The CDR3 loop spans 15 amino acids. The germline V gene encodes CDR1 LGHNA and CDR2 YSLEER. The CDR3 loop is CASSQALRGVNEQFF.

CDR3 protein: CASSAQGRRTGELFF. The J gene is TRBJ2-2, the V gene TRBV5-4; TCRdb's D call, TRBD1, is unchecked because there is no DNA. Germline-derived CDR1 and CDR2 are SGHNT and YYREEE (reference sequence). The CDR3 runs to 15 residues.

The chain has TRBV7-9 and TRBJ1-1; the D call of TRBD1 rests on TCRdb alone, since no DNA is present to check it. The germline CDR1 and CDR2 sequences are SEHNR and FQNEAQ (reference sequence). The CDR3 spans 15 residues. The CDR3 protein is CASSLADRMNTEAFF.

The chain joins TRBV2 to TRBJ2-3; TCRdb indicates TRBD1, and absent DNA this call remains unverified. In germline, CDR1 is SNHLY, CDR2 FYNNEI. This CDR3 is 15 amino acids long. CDR3 residues: CAGTGDQGLTDTQYF.

The chain combines TRBV5-1 with TRBJ2-7; the TCRdb call, TRBD1, lacks DNA for checking. The length of the CDR3 is 15 residues. Germline V lookup: CDR1 SGHRS, CDR2 YFSETQ. The CDR3: CASSFDGQVSYEQYF.

V is TRBV28 and J is TRBJ2-5. The CDR3 is made up of 13 amino acids. Germline V gives CDR1 MDHEN, CDR2 SYDVKM. This CDR3 is CASTNMAQETQYF.

V gene TRBV20-1 combines with J gene TRBJ2-5; checking the TCRdb D call of TRBD2 is not possible without DNA. CDR1 is DFQATT, CDR2 SNEGSKA, per germline (reference sequence). The CDR3 is 14 amino acids. The CDR3: CSAPGTRVGETQYF.

J is TRBJ2-3 and V is TRBV5-5. The germline V gene encodes CDR1 SGHKS and CDR2 YYEKEE (reference sequence). The CDR3 covers 14 residues. The CDR3 here is CASSLAQLTDTQYF.

The V and J genes are TRBV13 and TRBJ2-1; TCRdb's assignment of TRBD1 cannot be checked, as there is no DNA. In germline, CDR1 is PRHDT, CDR2 FYEKMQ (reference sequence). This CDR3 contains 13 residues. CDR3 residues: CASSGRGYNEQFF.

The rearrangement uses TRBV6-4 and TRBJ1-1; TCRdb names TRBD1, which stays unverified in the absence of DNA. Germline V CDR1 and CDR2: MRHNA, SNTAGT. There are 13 residues in the CDR3. Here the CDR3 reads CASSHRENTEAFF.

This chain's CDR3 is CASSLSWTDTQYF. The rearrangement links TRBV27 to TRBJ2-3. The germline gives CDR1 MNHEY, CDR2 SMNVEV (reference sequence). This CDR3 region has 13 residues.

The chain recombines TRBV27 with TRBJ2-3; TCRdb gives TRBD1 as the D gene, but with no DNA this cannot be confirmed. The length of the CDR3 is 16 residues. Germline values: CDR1 MNHEY, CDR2 SMNVEV (reference sequence). The chain's CDR3 is CASSYTPGRRTDTQYF.

This chain uses TRBV11-2 with TRBJ1-2; TCRdb proposes TRBD1, but this gene call is untestable without DNA. The CDR3 sequence is 15 residues long. CDR1 and CDR2 from the germline V gene are SGHAT and FQNNGV. The CDR3 spells CASSSLRDTSPLYTF.

This chain links TRBV10-3 with TRBJ2-1; TCRdb returns TRBD2, unconfirmable since there is no DNA. The CDR3 sequence is 15 residues long. Per germline, CDR1 ENHRY and CDR2 SYGVKD. The CDR3 loop is CAISEMGLADNEQFF.

This chain joins TRBV11-2 and TRBJ2-5; TCRdb's assignment of TRBD1 cannot be checked, as there is no DNA. This CDR3 is 15 amino acids long. Germline CDR1 SGHAT, CDR2 FQNNGV. The chain's CDR3 is CASSLGPGVGETQYF.

The genes are TRBV6-1 and TRBJ1-1; TCRdb reports TRBD1, a call that lacks DNA to check it against. This CDR3 has 15 residues. Germline V gene lookup returns CDR1 MNHNS and CDR2 SASEGT. CDR3 region: CASSPILRTDTEAFF.

V is TRBV5-5 and J is TRBJ2-1. Germline V lookup: CDR1 SGHKS, CDR2 YYEKEE (reference sequence). The CDR3 totals 14 residues. This CDR3 is CASSLALGYNEQFF.

V and J are TRBV10-3 and TRBJ2-7; TCRdb proposes TRBD2, but this gene call is untestable without DNA. Germline CDR1 reads ENHRY; CDR2 reads SYGVKD. The CDR3 consists of 16 residues. CDR3 sequence reads: CAISGPGLLDPYEQYF.

The chain has TRBV30 and TRBJ2-1; TCRdb indicates TRBD2, and absent DNA this call remains unverified. Germline V gives CDR1 GTSNPN, CDR2 SVGIG (reference sequence). The CDR3 contains 15 residues. CDR3 residues: CAWSGDFSSYNEQFF.

The CDR3 sequence: CASSPRAGGNNEQFF. The V call is TRBV19, the J call TRBJ2-1; TCRdb proposes TRBD2, but this gene call is untestable without DNA. Germline CDR1 reads LNHDA; CDR2 reads SQIVND (reference sequence). The CDR3 consists of 15 residues. The full variable domain, with the rest looked up from reference TRBV19 and TRBJ2-1, is DGGITQSPKYLFRKEGQNVTLSCEQNLNHDAMYWYRQDPGQGLRLIYYSQIVNDFQKGDIAEGYSVSREKKESFPLTVTSAQKNPTAFYLCASSPRAGGNNEQFFGPGTRLTVL.

The J gene is TRBJ2-1, the V gene TRBV3-1; the D call of TRBD2 rests on TCRdb alone, since no DNA is present to check it. The CDR3 sequence is 16 residues long. Germline V gene sequence: CDR1 LGHDT, CDR2 YNNKEL (reference sequence). The CDR3 here is CASSQGTSGSKDEQFF.

The chain uses TRBV29-1 and TRBJ2-1; TCRdb's D gene call, TRBD2, goes unchecked for lack of DNA. The CDR3 sequence is 14 residues long. Germline-derived CDR1 and CDR2 are SQVTM and ANQGSEA. CDR3: CSVSRLETYNEQFF.

The chain uses TRBV4-2 and TRBJ2-7. The CDR3 covers 15 residues. Germline CDR1 is LGHNA and CDR2 is YNFKEQ. The chain's CDR3 is CASSQDSGDSYEQYF.

The chain carries TRBV5-1 and TRBJ1-2; TCRdb's assignment of TRBD1 cannot be checked, as there is no DNA. The V gene's germline CDR1 is SGHRS and CDR2 YFSETQ. The CDR3 has 12 residues. The CDR3 here is CASSLSGAVYTF.

V is TRBV6-5 and J is TRBJ1-5; lacking DNA, the TRBD1 call made by TCRdb goes unchecked. Germline-derived CDR1 and CDR2 are MNHEY and SVGAGI. The CDR3 runs to 18 residues. The CDR3 reads CASSSLFGQGGFNQPQHF.

The rearrangement links TRBV10-3 to TRBJ2-2; TCRdb selects TRBD1, and the lack of DNA leaves this call unchecked. The CDR3 spans 15 residues. Per the germline V gene, CDR1 is ENHRY and CDR2 is SYGVKD. CDR3 sequence: CAISPGQEGTGELFF.

This rearrangement joins TRBV3-1 to TRBJ2-7; TCRdb designates TRBD1, a call that cannot be tested without DNA. There are 16 residues in the CDR3. Germline V gene lookup returns CDR1 LGHDT and CDR2 YNNKEL (reference sequence). CDR3 loop: CASSQCASGNYYEQYF.

This chain links TRBV18 with TRBJ2-1; as DNA is missing, the TRBD2 call by TCRdb cannot be tested. CDR3 size: 14 residues. Germline assignment: CDR1 KGHSH and CDR2 LQKENI. The CDR3 spells CASSLGLANNEQFF.

The chain combines TRBV29-1 with TRBJ2-2. This CDR3 is built from 11 residues. The germline V gene encodes CDR1 SQVTM and CDR2 ANQGSEA. The CDR3 is CSVGNTGELFF.

The chain combines TRBV20-1 with TRBJ1-1. Germline CDR1 and CDR2: DFQATT and SNEGSKA (reference sequence). The CDR3 length is 12 residues. The CDR3 is CSAKKETTEAFF.

The V gene is TRBV4-1, the J gene TRBJ2-5; TCRdb reports TRBD2, a call that lacks DNA to check it against. Germline V gene sequence: CDR1 MGHRA, CDR2 YSYEKL. The CDR3 covers 17 residues. The CDR3 loop is CASSQEVAGGPQETQYF.

This chain connects TRBV6-5 to TRBJ2-7; lacking DNA, the TRBD2 call made by TCRdb goes unchecked. Germline assignment: CDR1 MNHEY and CDR2 SVGAGI. This CDR3 has 16 residues. CDR3: CASSYFLSGSSYEQYF.